The rows below give T cell receptor beta chains drawn from one sample of a study of spatial heterogeneity in lung cancer. Each CDR3 protein is one row after TCRdb ran MiXCR on the 5' RACE reads. The data hold 35,000 to 45,000 distinct CDR3 sequences, with roughly 8% observed a single time. Source: PBMCs, taken at follow-up. The receptors come from a male donor with early-stage non-small cell lung cancer. Each CDR3 is given with its conserved first and last residue. The D gene is left open where the match is weak.

D: NA; V: TRBV20-1; length: 14; CDR3: CSATGSSQTRVYTF
D: NA; V: TRBV4-2; length: 15; CDR3: CASSQDSGEADGYTF
D: NA; V: TRBV10-3; length: 16; CDR3: CAISGFQRGTANTQYF
D: NA; V: TRBV6-1; length: 15; CDR3: CASSEWPRGEDTQYF
D: NA; V: TRBV7-9; length: 17; CDR3: CASSPTWTVQGSYEQYF
D: NA; V: TRBV2; length: 17; CDR3: CASSEWVTDSYTDTQYF
D: NA; V: TRBV12-3/TRBV12-4; length: 15; CDR3: CASSLGLASSDEQFF
D: NA; V: TRBV29-1; length: 14; CDR3: CSVEDRTVSYEQYF
D: NA; V: TRBV30; length: 14; CDR3: CAGIQDSGANVLTF
D: NA; V: TRBV18; length: 15; CDR3: CASSPNDNSGYTIYF
D: NA; V: TRBV5-5; length: 15; CDR3: CASSLRGDSNQPQHF
D: NA; V: TRBV6-5; length: 17; CDR3: CASSYRGGPPHTGELFF
D: TRBD2; V: TRBV5-4; length: 17; CDR3: CASSALTSARSTDTQYF
D: TRBD2; V: TRBV7-9; length: 15; CDR3: CASSLVLAGGDTQYF
D: NA; V: TRBV5-1; length: 15; CDR3: CASTAAVSNTGELFF
D: NA; V: TRBV7-3; length: 12; CDR3: CASGEGTGELFF
D: NA; V: TRBV5-6; length: 15; CDR3: CASSPDGAWNTEAFF
D: TRBD2; V: TRBV7-9; length: 14; CDR3: CASSPGGGSKTQYF
D: NA; V: TRBV7-9; length: 12; CDR3: CASSTSEGGYTF